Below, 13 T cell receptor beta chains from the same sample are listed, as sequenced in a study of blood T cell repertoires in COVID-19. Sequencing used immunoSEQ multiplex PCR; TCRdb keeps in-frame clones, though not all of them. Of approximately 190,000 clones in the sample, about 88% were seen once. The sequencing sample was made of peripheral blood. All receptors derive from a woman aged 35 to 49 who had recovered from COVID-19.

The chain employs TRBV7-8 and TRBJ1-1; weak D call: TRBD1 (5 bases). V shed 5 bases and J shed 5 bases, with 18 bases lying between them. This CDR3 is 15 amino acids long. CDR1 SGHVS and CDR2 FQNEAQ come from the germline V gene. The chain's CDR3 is CASSERGGLGTEAFF. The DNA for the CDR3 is TGTGCCAGCAGCGAACGGGGGGGTCTGGGGACTGAAGCTTTCTTT.

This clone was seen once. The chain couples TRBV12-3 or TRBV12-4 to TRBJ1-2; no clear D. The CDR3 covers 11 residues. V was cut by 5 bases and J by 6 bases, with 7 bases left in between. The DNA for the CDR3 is TGTGCCAGCAGTCCCCAAAATGGCTACACCTTC. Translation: CASSPQNGYTF.

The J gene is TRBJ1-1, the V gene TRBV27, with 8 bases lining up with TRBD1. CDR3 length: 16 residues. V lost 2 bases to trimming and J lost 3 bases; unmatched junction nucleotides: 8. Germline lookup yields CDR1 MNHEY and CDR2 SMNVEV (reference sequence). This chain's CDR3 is CASSLATGEFHTEAFF. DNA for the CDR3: TGTGCCAGCAGTTTAGCGACAGGGGAGTTTCACACTGAAGCTTTCTTT.

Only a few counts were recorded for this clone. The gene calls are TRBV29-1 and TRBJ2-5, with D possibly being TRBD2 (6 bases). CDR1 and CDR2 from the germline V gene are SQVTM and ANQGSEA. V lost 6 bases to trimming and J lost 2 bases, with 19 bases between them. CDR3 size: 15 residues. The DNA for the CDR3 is TGCAGCGTCCTGCCCCAGCAGGGACTTCAAGAGACCCAGTACTTC. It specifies CSVLPQQGLQETQYF.

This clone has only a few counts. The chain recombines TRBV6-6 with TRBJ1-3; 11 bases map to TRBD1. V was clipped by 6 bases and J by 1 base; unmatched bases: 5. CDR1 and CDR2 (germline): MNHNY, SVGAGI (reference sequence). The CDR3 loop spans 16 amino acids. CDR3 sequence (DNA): TGTGCCAGCAGGGACAGGGGGCTGCTATCTGGAAACACCATATATTTT. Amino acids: CASRDRGLLSGNTIYF.

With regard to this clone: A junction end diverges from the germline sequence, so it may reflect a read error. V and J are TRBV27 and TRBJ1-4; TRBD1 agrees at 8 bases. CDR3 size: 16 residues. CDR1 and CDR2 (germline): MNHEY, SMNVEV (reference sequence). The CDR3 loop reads CASRLFGGQVNEKLFF. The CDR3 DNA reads TGTGCCAGCAGGTTATTTGGGGGACAGGTTAATGAAAAACTGTTTTTT. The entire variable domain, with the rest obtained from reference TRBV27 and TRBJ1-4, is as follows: EAQVTQNPRYLITVTGKKLTVTCSQNMNHEYMSWYRQDPGLGLRQIYYSMNVEVTDKGDVPEGYKVSRKEKRNFPLILESPSPNQTSLYFCASRLFGGQVNEKLFFGSGTQLSVL.

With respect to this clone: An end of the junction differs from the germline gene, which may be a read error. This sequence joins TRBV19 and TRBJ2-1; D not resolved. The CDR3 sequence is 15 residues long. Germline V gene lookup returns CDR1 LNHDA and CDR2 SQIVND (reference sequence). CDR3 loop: CASRESETPYDEQFF. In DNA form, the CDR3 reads TGTGCCAGTAGGGAGTCGGAGACCCCCTACGATGAGCAGTTCTTC.

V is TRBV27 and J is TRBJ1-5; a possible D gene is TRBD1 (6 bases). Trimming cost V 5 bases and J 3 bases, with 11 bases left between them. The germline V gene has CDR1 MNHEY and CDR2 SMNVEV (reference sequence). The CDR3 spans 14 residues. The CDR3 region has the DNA TGTGCCAGCAGTATACGGACAGCCAATCAGCCCCAGCATTTT. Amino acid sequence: CASSIRTANQPQHF.

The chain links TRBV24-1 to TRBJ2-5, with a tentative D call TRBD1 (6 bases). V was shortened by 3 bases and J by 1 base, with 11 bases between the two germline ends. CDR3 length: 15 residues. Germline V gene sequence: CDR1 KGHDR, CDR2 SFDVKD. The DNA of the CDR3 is TGTGCCACCAGTGATGTTGAGGACAGCCAAGAGACCCAGTACTTC. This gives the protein CATSDVEDSQETQYF.

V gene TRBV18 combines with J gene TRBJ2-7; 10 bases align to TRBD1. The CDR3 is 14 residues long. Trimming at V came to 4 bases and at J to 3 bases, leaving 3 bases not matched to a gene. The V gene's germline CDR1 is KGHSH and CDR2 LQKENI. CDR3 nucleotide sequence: TGTGCCAGCTCACTTCGGGACAGGGGCTACGAGCAGTACTTC. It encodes CASSLRDRGYEQYF.

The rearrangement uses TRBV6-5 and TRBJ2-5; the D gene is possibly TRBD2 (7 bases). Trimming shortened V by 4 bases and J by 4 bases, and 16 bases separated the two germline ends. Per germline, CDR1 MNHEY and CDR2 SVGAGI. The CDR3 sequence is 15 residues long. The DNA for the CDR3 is TGTGCCAGCAGTTTACAGGGCAGCGGGACAGAGACCCAGTACTTC. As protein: CASSLQGSGTETQYF.

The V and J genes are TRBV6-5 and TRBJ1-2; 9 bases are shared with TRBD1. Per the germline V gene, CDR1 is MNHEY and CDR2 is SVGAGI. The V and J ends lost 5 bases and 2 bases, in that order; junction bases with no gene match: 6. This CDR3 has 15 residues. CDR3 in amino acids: CASSTSGTGNYGYTF. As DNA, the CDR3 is TGTGCCAGCAGTACCTCCGGGACAGGGAACTATGGCTACACCTTC.

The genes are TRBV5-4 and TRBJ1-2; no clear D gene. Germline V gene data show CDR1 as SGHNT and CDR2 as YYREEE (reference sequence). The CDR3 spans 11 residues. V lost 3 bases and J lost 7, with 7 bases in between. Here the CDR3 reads CASSSVSGYTF. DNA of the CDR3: TGTGCCAGCAGCTCGGTTTCTGGCTACACCTTC.